This T cell receptor (beta chain) was found in a study of T cells in women clearing cervical HPV infection. In regard to this clone: The read finishes 3 residues shy of the CDR3 end, and the germline J gene is used to complete it.

The germline V and J ends were trimmed by 3 bases and 5 bases, with 13 bases remaining between them. CDR3 size: 13 residues. Germline V gives CDR1 SQVTM, CDR2 ANQGSEA. Data came from immunoSEQ multiplex PCR; TCRdb stores just in-frame clones and leaves some out. The sample includes about 48,000 clones. The sequence was collected from a woman aged 18-69 years with a cervical HPV16 infection that either progressed to CIN3+ or cleared (not recorded which). The chain links TRBV29-1 to TRBJ2-5; either TRBD1 or TRBD2 may supply D (5 bases each). The sample consisted of blood buffy coat. CDR3 DNA, as far as it was read: TGCAGCGTTGATATCGAGGGGTTTGAGACC. It encodes CSVDIEGFET. The full CDR3 reads CSVDIEGFETQYF.